The 32 T cell receptor beta chains below come from one sample, sequenced in a study of identical twins. In TCRdb, the 5' RACE reads were re-called with MiXCR into one record per CDR3 protein. The sample lists about 470,000 distinct CDR3 sequences; approximately 25% were seen once. The data also belong to a second study, concerning T cells expressing NK-cell markers.

The sample comprised CD4+ T cells sorted from blood. These receptors all come from a woman aged 18-35 years in good health.

In this sample, this clonotype turned up a few times. This chain links TRBV10-3 with TRBJ2-5, with TRBD2 matching 10 bases. V shed 8 bases and J 3 bases; nucleotides not matched to a gene: 3. The CDR3 contains 13 residues. Germline V gene lookup returns CDR1 ENHRY and CDR2 SYGVKD. The CDR3: CAISGTSEETQYF. CDR3 DNA: TGTGCCATCTCCGGGACTAGCGAAGAGACCCAGTACTTC.

V gene TRBV20-1 combines with J gene TRBJ2-5, with TRBD1 matching over 7 bases. Germline values: CDR1 DFQATT, CDR2 SNEGSKA (reference sequence). The CDR3 is 13 amino acids. With 5 bases clipped from V and 1 base from J, the junction kept 4 bases outside the gene matches. The CDR3 bases are TGCAGTGCTGCCCCAGGGGGCCAAGAGACCCAGTACTTC. Translation gives CSAAPGGQETQYF.

The DNA for the CDR3 is TGCAGTGCTGTTAGCCTCACAGATACGCAGTATTTT. It encodes CSAVSLTDTQYF. The chain employs TRBV20-1 and TRBJ2-3, with D hard to call. The germline V and J ends were trimmed by 5 bases and 2 bases, with 8 bases remaining between them. The CDR3 is 12 residues long. CDR1 is DFQATT, CDR2 SNEGSKA, per germline (reference sequence).

CDR3 in DNA: TGCGCCAGCAGCCAAGAAGTGGGGTCGGGCTATGGCTACACCTTC. Translated, it gives CASSQEVGSGYGYTF. V usage is TRBV4-3 and J usage is TRBJ1-2; no clear D gene. The CDR3 extends over 15 amino acids. Germline V gives CDR1 LGHNA, CDR2 YSLEER. V was trimmed by 0 bases and J by 4 bases, leaving 12 bases between them.

V usage is TRBV20-1 and J usage is TRBJ2-5; the D is unclear. The CDR3 covers 16 residues. The germline V gene has CDR1 DFQATT and CDR2 SNEGSKA (reference sequence). The germline V and J ends were trimmed by 3 bases and 2 bases, with 19 bases remaining between them. CDR3 sequence reads: CSASFSRATTQETQYF. The CDR3 DNA follows: TGCAGTGCTAGTTTCAGTCGGGCCACGACACAAGAGACCCAGTACTTC.

This clonotype was seen only a few times. The chain joins TRBV20-1 to TRBJ2-7; 7 bases map to TRBD2. Germline CDR1 reads DFQATT; CDR2 reads SNEGSKA (reference sequence). This CDR3 is built from 15 residues. The V segment lost 6 bases and the J segment 2 bases; nucleotides outside the gene matches: 13. The CDR3 reads CSARQWGLNAYEQYF. For the CDR3, the DNA is TGCAGTGCCCGGCAGTGGGGACTAAACGCCTACGAGCAGTACTTC.

This clonotype was observed a handful of times. The rearrangement links TRBV30 to TRBJ2-7; TRBD2 might be the D (6 bases). Germline V lookup: CDR1 GTSNPN, CDR2 SVGIG (reference sequence). The CDR3 length is 13 residues. Deletions cut 0 bases from V and 4 bases from J, with 10 bases between. The CDR3 DNA reads as TGTGCCTGGAGTGTCCAGGAGGGGTACGAGCAGTACTTC. Encoded protein: CAWSVQEGYEQYF.

Note on this clonotype: One junction end disagrees with the germline gene, perhaps due to a read error. The rearrangement uses TRBV7-8 and TRBJ2-3; D ambiguous. The CDR3 sequence is 12 residues long. CDR1 is SGHVS and CDR2 is FQNEAQ in the germline V gene. The DNA for the CDR3 is TGTGCCAGCAGCCATAACAGAAATACGCAGTTTTTT. Translating gives CASSHNRNTQFF.

The chain joins TRBV29-1 to TRBJ2-5; D is unresolved. The CDR3 contains 12 residues. CDR1 and CDR2 from the germline V gene are SQVTM and ANQGSEA. The ends were cut back, 6 bases at V and 3 bases at J, with 11 bases in the middle. CDR3 sequence (DNA): TGCAGCGTCTGGGATGTTGAAGAGACCCAGTACTTC. As protein: CSVWDVEETQYF. The entire variable domain, with the rest obtained from reference TRBV29-1 and TRBJ2-5, is as follows: SAVISQKPSRDICQRGTSLTIQCQVDSQVTMMFWYRQQPGQSLTLIATANQGSEATYESGFVIDKFPISRPNLTFSTLTVSNMSPEDSSIYLCSVWDVEETQYFGPGTRLLVL.

This clonotype was recorded a few times. CDR3 region: CASSEKTGFTAYEQYF. CDR3 DNA sequence: TGCGCCAGCAGTGAGAAGACTGGGTTTACCGCCTACGAGCAGTACTTC. The J gene is TRBJ2-7, the V gene TRBV10-1, with no clear D. Germline CDR1 reads WNHNN; CDR2 reads SYGVQD (reference sequence). This CDR3 is 16 amino acids long. Trimming stripped 2 bases from V and 2 bases from J, with 16 bases between.

This clonotype turned up a few times. The chain is built from TRBV20-1 and TRBJ2-2, with 10 positions matching TRBD2. The germline V gene encodes CDR1 DFQATT and CDR2 SNEGSKA (reference sequence). The CDR3 loop spans 15 amino acids. The V and J ends lost 3 bases and 4 bases, in that order; junction bases with no gene match: 5. The CDR3 DNA is TGCAGTGCTAGGAAACTAGCGGGGACCACCGGGGAGCTGTTTTTT. Residues: CSARKLAGTTGELFF.

The V call is TRBV29-1, the J call TRBJ1-1, with D perhaps matching TRBD1 (6 bases). The CDR3 is 13 residues long. Trimming left V 5 bases short and J 1 base short, with 11 bases between. Germline V gene lookup returns CDR1 SQVTM and CDR2 ANQGSEA. This chain's CDR3 is CSVHRVANTEAFF. In nucleotides, the CDR3 is TGCAGCGTTCACAGGGTCGCGAACACTGAAGCTTTCTTT.

This clonotype has ten or more counts. The rearrangement uses TRBV28 and TRBJ1-5; D call uncertain. Germline V gene data show CDR1 as MDHEN and CDR2 as SYDVKM. Trimming took 5 bases from V and 4 from J, leaving 6 bases between them. The CDR3 runs to 12 residues. As DNA, the CDR3 is TGTGCCAGCAGTCCGCTTAATCAGCCCCAGCATTTT. It specifies CASSPLNQPQHF.

There are a few counts of this clonotype. J is TRBJ2-5 and V is TRBV20-1; D is unclear. The length of the CDR3 is 13 residues. The V gene lost 3 bases and the J gene lost 1 base, with 9 bases spanning the gap. Germline lookup yields CDR1 DFQATT and CDR2 SNEGSKA (reference sequence). For the CDR3, the DNA is TGCAGTGCTAGTGATTTATTCCAAGAGACCCAGTACTTC. Residues: CSASDLFQETQYF.

The V and J genes are TRBV3-1 and TRBJ2-1; 7 positions match TRBD2. CDR3 size: 15 residues. Trimming at V came to 4 bases and at J to 6 bases, leaving 9 bases not matched to a gene. Germline loops: CDR1 LGHDT, CDR2 YNNKEL (reference sequence). The CDR3 bases are TGTGCCAGCAGCCCGAGGGCGGGAGCGCCCAATGAGCAGTTCTTC. Translation: CASSPRAGAPNEQFF.

This clonotype showed up many times. This chain joins TRBV5-5 and TRBJ2-1; D not resolved. The CDR3 has 12 amino acids. Trimming removed 2 bases from V and 10 bases from J, with 10 bases in between. Per germline, CDR1 SGHKS and CDR2 YYEKEE (reference sequence). The CDR3 is CASSLNVKEQFF. CDR3 in DNA: TGTGCCAGCAGCTTAAATGTAAAAGAGCAGTTCTTC.

The V call is TRBV3-1, the J call TRBJ2-3; 9 nucleotides agree with TRBD2. CDR3 length: 16 amino acids. V gave up 4 bases and J gave up 2 bases; unmatched junction bases: 7. The germline CDR1 and CDR2 sequences are LGHDT and YNNKEL (reference sequence). The DNA of the CDR3 is TGTGCCAGCAGCCCCAGAAGCGGGGGGCTCACAGATACGCAGTATTTT. The encoded protein is CASSPRSGGLTDTQYF.

The sample holds a few counts of this clonotype. This chain uses TRBV28 with TRBJ1-1; D may be TRBD1 (5 bases). The V gene lost 6 bases and the J gene lost 6 bases, with 14 bases spanning the gap. The CDR3 sequence is 13 residues long. Germline V gene sequence: CDR1 MDHEN, CDR2 SYDVKM. CDR3 region: CASRRQGGSEAFF. In nucleotides, the CDR3 is TGTGCCAGCAGAAGGCAGGGAGGGTCTGAAGCTTTCTTT.

This clonotype was counted between two and nine times. The V call is TRBV6-2 or TRBV6-3, the J call TRBJ2-7; the D is unclear. Trimming shortened V by 6 bases and J by 6 bases, and 21 bases separated the two germline ends. There are 15 residues in the CDR3. The germline V gene has CDR1 MNHEY and CDR2 SVGEGT. The CDR3 sequence: CASSPPAALLGEQYF. CDR3 coding DNA: TGTGCCAGCAGCCCCCCCGCAGCGTTATTGGGCGAGCAGTACTTC.

The chain links TRBV5-1 to TRBJ2-1; 14 bases match TRBD2. The CDR3 extends over 16 amino acids. Trimming took 4 bases from V and 6 from J; bases not matched to a gene: 6. Per the germline V gene, CDR1 is SGHRS and CDR2 is YFSETQ. CDR3 nucleotides: TGCGCCAGCAGCCTAGCCGGGACTAGCGGGAGCAATGAGCAGTTCTTC. Residues: CASSLAGTSGSNEQFF.

The V gene is TRBV3-1, the J gene TRBJ1-4; D is uncertain. CDR3 length: 14 amino acids. CDR1 LGHDT and CDR2 YNNKEL come from the germline V gene (reference sequence). V lost 4 bases and J lost 3, with 9 bases in between. The CDR3 DNA follows: TGTGCCAGCAGCCGGACGGGATCTAATGAAAAACTGTTTTTT. Its protein product is CASSRTGSNEKLFF.

This clonotype was recorded many times. This chain joins TRBV6-5 and TRBJ1-3; no reliable D call. The CDR3 covers 12 residues. Trimming pared 11 bases from V and 2 bases from J, leaving 10 bases between. The germline V gene encodes CDR1 MNHEY and CDR2 SVGAGI. CDR3 loop: CASREAGNTIYF. CDR3 nucleotide sequence: TGTGCCTCCCGAGAGGCTGGAAACACCATATATTTT.

This clonotype was observed a few times. V is TRBV3-1 and J is TRBJ2-4, with TRBD1 as a possible D gene (6 bases). V gave up 0 bases and J gave up 5 bases, with 8 bases separating them. The CDR3 runs 14 residues. Per the germline V gene, CDR1 is LGHDT and CDR2 is YNNKEL (reference sequence). The CDR3 nucleotides read TGTGCCAGCAGCCAAGATCCAGGGGAAAACATTCAGTACTTC. This sequence encodes CASSQDPGENIQYF.

This clonotype has a handful of counts. The J gene is TRBJ2-7, the V gene TRBV27; 7 nucleotides align to TRBD2. The CDR3 contains 15 residues. Germline CDR1 reads MNHEY; CDR2 reads SMNVEV (reference sequence). V lost 4 bases to trimming and J lost 3 bases; unmatched junction nucleotides: 9. The CDR3 region is CASSYRSGTLYEQYF. In nucleotides, the CDR3 is TGTGCCAGCAGTTATAGAAGCGGGACCCTCTACGAGCAGTACTTC.

This chain connects TRBV3-1 to TRBJ2-7; D is possibly TRBD1 or TRBD2 (5 bases each). This CDR3 spans 16 amino acids. Germline CDR1 LGHDT, CDR2 YNNKEL (reference sequence). V dropped 4 bases and J dropped 1 base, with 17 bases sitting between them. The CDR3: CASSPRGTYTSYEQYF. CDR3 sequence (DNA): TGTGCCAGCAGCCCGAGAGGGACCTATACTTCCTACGAGCAGTACTTC.

The V gene is TRBV2, the J gene TRBJ1-5; tentatively, D is TRBD1 (5 bases). Germline CDR1 SNHLY, CDR2 FYNNEI. V lost 5 bases to trimming and J lost 2 bases, with 10 bases between them. The CDR3 has 14 amino acids. CDR3 nucleotide sequence: TGTGCCAGCAGTCTCCGGGACGGCAATCAGCCCCAGCATTTT. It codes for CASSLRDGNQPQHF.

The chain uses TRBV7-6 and TRBJ1-1; a possible D gene is TRBD1 (6 bases). The germline CDR1 and CDR2 sequences are SGHVS and FNYEAQ. This CDR3 region has 15 residues. Trimming stripped 1 base from V and 4 bases from J, with 13 bases between. This CDR3 reads CASSLVRGVSTEAFF. The CDR3 nucleotides read TGTGCCAGCAGCTTAGTAAGGGGGGTTAGCACTGAAGCTTTCTTT.

V usage is TRBV10-3 and J usage is TRBJ2-3; D unresolved. V was cut by 6 bases and J by 2 bases, with 12 bases left in between. In germline, CDR1 is ENHRY, CDR2 SYGVKD. The CDR3 totals 14 residues. CDR3 residues: CAIRDGRSTDTQYF. In DNA form, the CDR3 reads TGTGCCATCAGGGACGGGCGGTCCACAGATACGCAGTATTTT.

The chain recombines TRBV9 with TRBJ2-5; tentative D call: TRBD1 (5 bases). Germline assignment: CDR1 SGDLS and CDR2 YYNGEE. Deletions cut 0 bases from V and 2 bases from J, with 11 bases between. This CDR3 has 15 residues. In DNA form, the CDR3 reads TGTGCCAGCAGCGTAGATGGCAGGGCTCAAGAGACCCAGTACTTC. It encodes CASSVDGRAQETQYF.

Here the CDR3 DNA reads TGCGCCAGCAGTTATATGGGACAGGGGCTTATCATCGCCAAAAACATTCAGTACTTC. Amino acids: CASSYMGQGLIIAKNIQYF. The J gene is TRBJ2-4, the V gene TRBV5-1; TRBD1 matches 10 bases. The CDR3 length is 19 residues. V shed 5 bases and J 1 base; nucleotides not matched to a gene: 15. Germline-derived CDR1 and CDR2 are SGHRS and YFSETQ.

There are a few counts of this clonotype. The chain uses TRBV3-1 and TRBJ1-5, with D maybe TRBD1 (5 bases). The germline gives CDR1 LGHDT, CDR2 YNNKEL (reference sequence). The CDR3 totals 13 residues. V lost 4 bases and J 5 bases, leaving 9 bases between the germline ends. The CDR3 DNA reads TGTGCCAGCAGCCCGACAGTGGATCAGCCCCAGCATTTT. The encoded protein is CASSPTVDQPQHF.

J is TRBJ2-1 and V is TRBV9; 7 nucleotides align to TRBD2. Germline lookup yields CDR1 SGDLS and CDR2 YYNGEE. The CDR3 is 15 residues long. V shed 6 bases, J shed 1 base, and the junction held 7 bases outside the gene matches. The CDR3 DNA is TGTGCCAGCACCCTTCTAGCGGATTCCTACAATGAGCAGTTCTTC. Translation: CASTLLADSYNEQFF.